A single sample gave rise to the 23 T cell receptor beta chains below, sequenced in a study of T cell clonality in common variable immunodeficiency. No antigen is known for these receptors. Study-level points and caveats: Fewer deletions and N-nucleotide insertions were reportedly seen in common variable immunodeficiency TCR beta sequences.

The repertoire was sequenced with immunoSEQ multiplex PCR; TCRdb's copy has only in-frame clones and lacks some. This repertoire holds 20,000 to 30,000 clones, and none appear only once. Sequencing used peripheral blood mononuclear cells. The receptors were gathered from a human donor with common variable immunodeficiency.

There are many counts of this clone. The read stops 3 residues short of the end of the CDR3; the missing end is completed from the germline J gene. The chain has TRBV18 and TRBJ2-7, with 7 bases identical to TRBD1. CDR3 length equals 15 residues. J lost 2 bases, V lost 3 bases, and 7 bases had no gene match. CDR1 and CDR2 from the germline V gene are KGHSH and LQKENI. CDR3 bases read: TGTGCCAGCTCACCTCCGGGCAGGGGGACCTACGAG. Translated, it gives CASSPPGRGTYE. The whole CDR3 is CASSPPGRGTYEQYF.

The table lists this clone with a few counts. The read is 3 residues too short to cover the CDR3 end, so that end is filled in from the germline J gene. The V and J genes are TRBV7-6 and TRBJ2-1; 12 bases line up with TRBD2. The CDR3 is 16 residues long. J gave up 4 bases and V 4 bases, and 5 bases lay outside the gene matches. Germline V gene lookup returns CDR1 SGHVS and CDR2 FNYEAQ. CDR3: CASSSSSGGGYNEQFF. CDR3 DNA, as far as it was read: TGTGCCAGCAGCTCTTCTAGCGGGGGGGGGTACAATGAG.

This clone ranks as medium-sized. The DNA ends 3 residues before the CDR3 does, and the rest of the CDR3 is filled in from the germline J gene. The chain employs TRBV2 and TRBJ2-3; 13 nucleotides agree with TRBD2. The CDR3 has 14 residues. The V and J ends lost 11 bases and 0 bases, in that order; junction bases with no gene match: 2. Germline CDR1 is SNHLY and CDR2 is FYNNEI. CDR3 sequence reads: CAGTSGVSTDTQYF. Incomplete CDR3 DNA: TGTGCCGGGACTAGCGGGGTTAGCACAGATACG.

This clone was recorded at least ten times. The CDR3 DNA, read in part, is TGTGCCAGCAGCTCGGCGGGACAGGGTGAG. The encoded protein is CASSSAGQGE. The CDR3 reads in full as CASSSAGQGEQFF. This chain joins TRBV5-5 and TRBJ2-1; 9 positions match TRBD1. The read comes to an end 3 residues before the CDR3 does, leaving the germline J gene to fill in the end. Germline V CDR1 and CDR2: SGHKS, YYEKEE (reference sequence). V lost 3 bases to trimming and J lost 9 bases; unmatched junction nucleotides: 4. The CDR3 covers 13 residues.

This clone was observed at least ten times. The read ends 3 residues early relative to the CDR3; the germline J gene fills the gap. The genes are TRBV18 and TRBJ1-1; 10 nucleotides line up with TRBD1. CDR3 length: 17 amino acids. Unmatched junction bases numbered 11, after V lost 2 bases and J lost 5 bases. Germline V CDR1 and CDR2: KGHSH, LQKENI. The CDR3 DNA, read in part, is TGTGCCAGCTCACCATCGGTAGTGGGACAGGGGAGTACTGAA. Protein sequence: CASSPSVVGQGSTE. The CDR3 in full is CASSPSVVGQGSTEAFF.

This clone was counted ten times or more. The CDR3 sequence: CSARVEVAGRRRTGELFF. The sequenced part of the CDR3 DNA is TGCAGTGCTAGGGTTGAGGTAGCGGGAAGGCGGAGAACCGGGGAG. The rearrangement uses TRBV20-1 and TRBJ2-2; 8 nucleotides align to TRBD2. The read ends 3 residues shy of where the CDR3 ends; the end is completed using the germline J gene. Germline CDR1 DFQATT, CDR2 SNEGSKA (reference sequence). The V segment lost 3 bases and the J segment 5 bases; nucleotides outside the gene matches: 17. The CDR3 covers 18 residues.

This clone was counted many times. The missing CDR3 end, 3 residues past where the read stops, is filled in from the germline J gene. J is TRBJ2-7 and V is TRBV19; a possible D gene is TRBD2 (6 bases). The CDR3 sequence is 14 residues long. The germline V and J ends were trimmed by 7 bases and 4 bases, with 17 bases remaining between them. Per the germline V gene, CDR1 is LNHDA and CDR2 is SQIVND (reference sequence). The sequenced part of the CDR3 DNA is TGTGCCAGTATGGGCCAGGAGGGCCTTTACGAG. The encoded protein is CASMGQEGLYE. In full, the CDR3 reads CASMGQEGLYEQYF.

In its sample, this clone was seen many times. The missing CDR3 end, 3 residues past where the read stops, is filled in from the germline J gene. This chain links TRBV7-9 with TRBJ2-7, with a tentative D call TRBD2 (6 bases). Germline CDR1 SEHNR, CDR2 FQNEAQ (reference sequence). The CDR3 has 13 amino acids. V was cut by 8 bases and J by 4 bases, with 15 bases left in between. CDR3 loop: CASGGIELYEQYF. CDR3 bases read: TGTGCCAGCGGCGGGATTGAGTTGTACGAG.

This clone was detected only a few times. The read terminates 3 residues before the CDR3 end, so the remaining end is supplied by the germline J gene. The rearrangement uses TRBV19 and TRBJ1-5; D may be TRBD1 (5 bases). Germline V lookup: CDR1 LNHDA, CDR2 SQIVND (reference sequence). CDR3 length: 16 amino acids. Trimming cost V 7 bases and J 4 bases, with 20 bases left between them. The part of the CDR3 DNA that was read is TGTGCCAGTATTGGCACATATCGGGGGACGAATCAGCCC. As protein: CASIGTYRGTNQP. From start to end, the CDR3 is CASIGTYRGTNQPQHF. The whole variable domain, filled in from reference TRBV19 and TRBJ1-5, reads DGGITQSPKYLFRKEGQNVTLSCEQNLNHDAMYWYRQDPGQGLRLIYYSQIVNDFQKGDIAEGYSVSREKKESFPLTVTSAQKNPTAFYLCASIGTYRGTNQPQHFGDGTRLSIL.

In the case of this clone: The read comes to an end 3 residues before the CDR3 does, leaving the germline J gene to fill in the end. The V call is TRBV5-6, the J call TRBJ1-6; D is unresolved. The germline gives CDR1 SGHDT, CDR2 YYEEEE. There are 13 residues in the CDR3. V was clipped by 2 bases and J by 10 bases, with 10 bases between them. This CDR3 is CASSFGPKSPLHF. CDR3 bases read: TGTGCCAGCAGCTTCGGTCCGAAGTCACCC.

Points on this clone: Read data end 3 residues before the CDR3 end; the end is taken from the germline J gene. The V gene is TRBV19, the J gene TRBJ1-2; D may be TRBD1 (5 bases). Germline V gene sequence: CDR1 LNHDA, CDR2 SQIVND (reference sequence). The CDR3 is 11 residues long. The CDR3 loop is CASSMQGGYTF. Incomplete CDR3 DNA: TGTGCCAGTAGTATGCAGGGCGGC. Full variable domain (missing parts from reference TRBV19 and TRBJ1-2): DGGITQSPKYLFRKEGQNVTLSCEQNLNHDAMYWYRQDPGQGLRLIYYSQIVNDFQKGDIAEGYSVSREKKESFPLTVTSAQKNPTAFYLCASSMQGGYTFGSGTRLTVV.

For this clone: The sequenced fragment ends 3 residues before the CDR3 boundary, so the rest is inferred from the germline J gene. The chain is built from TRBV5-5 and TRBJ2-7; 10 bases agree with TRBD1. Germline V gene lookup returns CDR1 SGHKS and CDR2 YYEKEE (reference sequence). V was clipped by 4 bases and J by 6 bases; unmatched bases: 10. This CDR3 spans 15 amino acids. CDR3 region: CASSGSGTGAREQYF. Incomplete CDR3 DNA: TGTGCCAGCAGCGGTTCCGGGACAGGGGCCCGCGAG.

This clone was found many times. The read stops 3 residues short of the end of the CDR3; the missing end is completed from the germline J gene. This rearrangement joins TRBV23-1 to TRBJ2-1; 7 nucleotides align to TRBD2. TRBV23-1 is an ORF, and what it does is uncertain. V shed 0 bases and J 7 bases; nucleotides not matched to a gene: 18. The CDR3 is made up of 19 amino acids. CDR3 loop: CASSQSVGGELLIGNEQFF. The part of the CDR3 DNA that was read is TGCGCCAGCAGTCAATCTGTTGGGGGGGAGCTGTTAATAGGAAATGAG.

Ten or more counts support this clone. Read sequence stops 3 residues before the CDR3 end, and the germline J gene provides the missing end. The chain links TRBV5-5 to TRBJ2-7; 7 bases fit TRBD2. The CDR3 spans 14 residues. Germline lookup yields CDR1 SGHKS and CDR2 YYEKEE (reference sequence). J was trimmed by 3 bases and V by 2 bases; bases with no gene match: 5. The CDR3 bases that were read are TGTGCCAGCAGCTTAGTACTAGCGCACTACGAG. This codes for CASSLVLAHYE. The full CDR3 sequence reads CASSLVLAHYEQYF.

This clone was counted a few times. The read ends 3 residues early relative to the CDR3; the germline J gene fills the gap. The chain recombines TRBV20-1 with TRBJ2-1, with TRBD2 matching over 11 bases. This CDR3 is built from 15 residues. Germline V CDR1 and CDR2: DFQATT, SNEGSKA (reference sequence). J was trimmed by 9 bases and V by 1 base; bases with no gene match: 8. CDR3 region: CSARAVAGGPAEQFF. The sequenced part of the CDR3 DNA is TGCAGTGCTAGAGCCGTAGCGGGGGGGCCCGCTGAG.

This clone came up many times. The read ends 3 residues before the CDR3 terminus; that terminus is restored from the germline J gene. V usage is TRBV6-2 or TRBV6-3 and J usage is TRBJ1-5, with D hard to call. Germline CDR1 reads MNHEY; CDR2 reads SVGEGT. Trimming cost V 8 bases and J 0 bases, with 11 bases left between them. The CDR3 has 14 amino acids. The CDR3 DNA, read in part, is TGTGCCAGCCGTGGCGGGTATAGCAATCAGCCC. Translation gives CASRGGYSNQP. The whole CDR3 protein reads CASRGGYSNQPQHF.

This clone was found many times. The sequenced fragment ends 3 residues before the CDR3 boundary, so the rest is inferred from the germline J gene. The chain employs TRBV10-1 and TRBJ2-3; no firm D call. V shed 0 bases and J shed 7 bases, with 17 bases lying between them. Germline CDR1 and CDR2: WNHNN and SYGVQD (reference sequence). There are 16 residues in the CDR3. CDR3 bases read: TGCGCCAGCAGTGAGTCGTTGAGCATCGCCACCCATACG. It yields the protein CASSESLSIATHT. The complete CDR3 reads CASSESLSIATHTQYF.

This clone has a count of ten or more. This CDR3 is CASSERPRSYEQYF. The sequenced CDR3 bases are TGTGCCAGTAGTGAGAGGCCCCGCTCCTACGAG. This sequence joins TRBV19 and TRBJ2-7; D gene ambiguous. From the germline J gene comes the end of the CDR3, since the read stops 3 residues before it. The ends were cut back, 5 bases at V and 0 bases at J, with 11 bases in the middle. The germline gives CDR1 LNHDA, CDR2 SQIVND (reference sequence). This CDR3 has 14 residues.

This clone was counted ten times or more. The CDR3 end is not reached by the read, which stops 3 residues before it; the germline J gene fills it in. V is TRBV18 and J is TRBJ2-4, with 9 positions matching TRBD2. V trimming: 5 bases; J trimming: 3 bases; junction bases outside the gene matches: 8. Germline CDR1 is KGHSH and CDR2 is LQKENI. This CDR3 contains 16 residues. The chain's CDR3 is CASSTVAGDGKNIQYF. CDR3 DNA (partial): TGTGCCAGCTCAACTGTAGCGGGAGACGGCAAAAACATT.

This clone was detected only a few times. The CDR3 loop reads CSATPRISYEQYF. The covered CDR3 bases are TGCAGTGCAACTCCCCGTATATCCTACGAG. The rearrangement joins TRBV20-1 to TRBJ2-7; no firm D call. The read halts 3 residues ahead of the CDR3 end, with the missing end drawn from the germline J gene. Per the germline V gene, CDR1 is DFQATT and CDR2 is SNEGSKA (reference sequence). The V end was cut by 6 bases, the J end by 1 base, with 13 bases between. CDR3 size: 13 residues.

This clone has only a few counts. The CDR3 goes on 3 residues after the read ends, and that part is filled in from the germline J gene. The chain has TRBV7-9 and TRBJ2-5; TRBD1 agrees at 9 bases. This CDR3 spans 15 amino acids. J gave up 5 bases and V 7 bases, and 11 bases lay outside the gene matches. Germline assignment: CDR1 SEHNR and CDR2 FQNEAQ (reference sequence). CDR3 DNA, as far as it was read: TGTGCCAGCAACCGGCTACAGGGGGCGTGGGAGACC. Protein sequence: CASNRLQGAWET. In full, the CDR3 is CASNRLQGAWETQYF. The whole variable domain, filled in from reference TRBV7-9 and TRBJ2-5, reads DTGVSQNPRHKITKRGQNVTFRCDPISEHNRLYWYRQTLGQGPEFLTYFQNEAQLEKSRLLSDRFSAERPKGSFSTLEIQRTEQGDSAMYLCASNRLQGAWETQYFGPGTRLLVL.

This clone was counted at least ten times. The CDR3 is cut off 3 residues early in the read; its end comes from the germline J gene. The chain has TRBV20-1 and TRBJ2-5, with 7 bases that match TRBD1. V shed 2 bases and J 1 base; nucleotides not matched to a gene: 1. The CDR3 covers 13 residues. Looked up from germline, CDR1 is DFQATT and CDR2 is SNEGSKA (reference sequence). The CDR3 protein is CSARRDSQETQYF. The sequenced part of the CDR3 DNA is TGCAGTGCTAGACGGGACAGCCAAGAGACC.

In the case of this clone: The observed sequence ends 3 residues before the CDR3 terminus, with the missing tail filled in from the germline J gene. The chain carries TRBV30 and TRBJ2-3; 10 bases are shared with TRBD2. CDR1 is GTSNPN and CDR2 is SVGIG in the germline V gene (reference sequence). CDR3 length: 15 residues. Trimming cost V 1 base and J 1 base; bases outside gene matches: 2. The CDR3 sequence is CAWSAGTSGTDTQYF. CDR3 DNA, as far as it was read: TGTGCCTGGAGTGCCGGGACTAGCGGCACAGATACG.